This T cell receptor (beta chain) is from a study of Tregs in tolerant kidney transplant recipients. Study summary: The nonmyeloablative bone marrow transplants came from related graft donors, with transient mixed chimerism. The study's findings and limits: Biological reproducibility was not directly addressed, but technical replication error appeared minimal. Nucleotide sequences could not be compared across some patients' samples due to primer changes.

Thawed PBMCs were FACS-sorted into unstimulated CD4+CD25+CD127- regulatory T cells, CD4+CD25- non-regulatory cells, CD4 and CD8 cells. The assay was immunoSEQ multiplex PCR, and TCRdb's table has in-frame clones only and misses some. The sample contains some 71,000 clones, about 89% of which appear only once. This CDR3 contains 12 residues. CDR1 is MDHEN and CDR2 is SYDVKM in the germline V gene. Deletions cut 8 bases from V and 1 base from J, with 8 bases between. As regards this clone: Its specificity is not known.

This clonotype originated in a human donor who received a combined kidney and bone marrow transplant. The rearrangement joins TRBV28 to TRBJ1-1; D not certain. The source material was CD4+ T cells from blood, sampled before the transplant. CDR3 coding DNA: TGTGCCAGCGCAACAAGGAACACTGAAGCTTTCTTT. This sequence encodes CASATRNTEAFF. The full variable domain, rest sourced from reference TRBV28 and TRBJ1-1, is DVKVTQSSRYLVKRTGEKVFLECVQDMDHENMFWYRQDPGLGLRLIYFSYDVKMKEKGDIPEGYSVSREKKERFSLILESASTNQTSMYLCASATRNTEAFFGQGTRLTVV.